This T cell receptor beta chain was identified during a study of regulatory T cells in long-lasting Graves disease. Investigators prepared the TCR beta libraries by applying iRepertoire HTBI primers and Arm-PCR of CDR3 regions. In TCRdb, the multiplex PCR reads were re-called with MiXCR into one record per CDR3 protein. The table records about 400,000 distinct CDR3 sequences, around 21% of them present only once. V was clipped by 2 bases and J by 2 bases, with 16 bases between them. The CDR3 loop spans 16 amino acids. Germline V gene data show CDR1 as GTSNPN and CDR2 as SVGIG (reference sequence). This sample's time point: persistent/refractory GD, antithyroid drugs over 5 years with positive TRAb. From PBMCs, RNA was extracted and then used to make the TCR library.

V gene TRBV30 combines with J gene TRBJ2-1; a possible D gene is TRBD2 (5 bases). The sample was peripheral blood mononuclear cells (PBMCs), taken when the disease was refractory, from a patient treated with antithyroid drugs. The origin of this receptor is a female donor with Graves disease. The CDR3: CAWSFGLAGPYNEQFF. Here the CDR3 DNA reads TGTGCCTGGAGTTTCGGGCTAGCTGGGCCCTACAATGAGCAGTTCTTC.